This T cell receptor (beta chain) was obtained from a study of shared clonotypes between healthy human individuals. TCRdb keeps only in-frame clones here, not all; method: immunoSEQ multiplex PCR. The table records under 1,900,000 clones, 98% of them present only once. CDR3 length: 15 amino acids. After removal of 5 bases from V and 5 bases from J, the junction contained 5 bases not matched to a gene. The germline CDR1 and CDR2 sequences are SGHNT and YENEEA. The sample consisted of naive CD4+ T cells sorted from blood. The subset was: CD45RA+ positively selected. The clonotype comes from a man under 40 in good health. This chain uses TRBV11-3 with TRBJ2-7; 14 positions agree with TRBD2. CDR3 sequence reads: CASSAGTSGRNEQYF. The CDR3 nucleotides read TGTGCCAGCAGCGCCGGGACTAGCGGGAGAAACGAGCAGTACTTC.